Listed below are T cell receptor beta chains from one sample, sequenced in a study of technical replicates of blood from a few donors. The assay was immunoSEQ multiplex PCR, and TCRdb's table has in-frame clones only and misses some. The sample carries over 30,000 clones, around nine tenths recorded once. The sequenced sample consisted of PBMCs. The origin of the receptors is a human donor in good health. Some clones in this sample may be carry-over from other donors' samples. Each CDR3 is given with its conserved first and last residue. D genes are given only for firm matches. Only part of the rows carry a size: once, few, many, or a class if the clone is expanded.

V gene	J gene	D gene	clone size	CDR3 DNA	CDR3 protein
TRBV30	TRBJ1-5	-	-	TGTGCCTGGAGTGTAATTAGGGGTCAGCCCCAGCATTTT	CAWSVIRGQPQHF
TRBV2	TRBJ2-7	TRBD1	-	TGTGCCAGCAGTGATTCCGGACAGGGCCCCTGGCAGTACTTC	CASSDSGQGPWQYF
TRBV11-1	TRBJ2-5	TRBD2	-	TGTGCCAGCAGCTTATGGGGTAGCGGGGGACTGGTACGACAAGAGACCCAGTACTTC	CASSLWGSGGLVRQETQYF
TRBV7-8	TRBJ1-1	-	-	TGTGCCAGCAGCTTATTCCGGGGAGGGGAGAACACTGAAGCTTTCTTT	CASSLFRGGENTEAFF
TRBV12-5	TRBJ2-2	-	-	TGTGCTACGACATGGGGGGTCAACACCGGGGAGCTGTTTTTT	CATTWGVNTGELFF
TRBV29-1	TRBJ2-7	-	-	TGCAGCGTTGAAGGGCAGGGGTTCCCCTACGAGCAGTACTTC	CSVEGQGFPYEQYF
TRBV7-2	TRBJ1-1	-	few	TGTGCCAGCAGCGCGGGGGAAGTGAACACTGAAGCTTTCTTT	CASSAGEVNTEAFF
TRBV7-9	TRBJ1-5	TRBD1	large	TGTGCCAGCAGCCCCGTTACAGGGGTGGATCAGCCCCAGCATTTT	CASSPVTGVDQPQHF
TRBV18	TRBJ2-5	-	-	TGTGCCAGCTCACCACCAAGCAGGGGTGGGGAGACCCAGTACTTC	CASSPPSRGGETQYF
TRBV19	TRBJ2-4	-	-	TGTGCCAGTAGTATAACCCCTCCGGGAAACATTCAGTACTTC	CASSITPPGNIQYF
TRBV6-5	TRBJ1-2	TRBD1	-	TGTGCCAGCAGTTACGCCATGACAGGGAATTATGGCTACACCTTC	CASSYAMTGNYGYTF
TRBV5-4	TRBJ2-5	TRBD2	-	TGTGCCAGCAGCGACTCAGGACTAGCGGGAGGGACCCAGTACTTC	CASSDSGLAGGTQYF
TRBV6-5	TRBJ1-3	TRBD1	few	TGTGCCAGCAGTTACTCAGGCAGCTCCAGGGGGACCATATATTTT	CASSYSGSSRGTIYF
TRBV7-3	TRBJ2-2	-	-	TGTGCCAGCAGCCCCCTAGGCGGGGAGCTGTTTTTT	CASSPLGGELFF
TRBV15	TRBJ1-5	-	-	TGTGCCACCAGCAGAAACCCAGGAGGGCGTCGCAATCAGCCCCAGCATTTT	CATSRNPGGRRNQPQHF
TRBV4-1	TRBJ2-7	-	-	TGCGCCAGCAGCCAAGATCATTACGGTTCCTACGAGCAGTACTTC	CASSQDHYGSYEQYF